This entry is about one TCR beta chain. As yet, its antigen is unknown. The data were taken from a study of shared clonotypes between healthy human individuals. Clones were sequenced by immunoSEQ multiplex PCR, and TCRdb holds only the in-frame ones, with some missing. This repertoire shows around 100,000 clones, approximately 65% found once; its top ten account for approximately 23%. Findings and limits, study-wide: Several donors held about 4.5% of naive CD4 clonotypes in common.

The sequencing sample was made of memory CD8+ T cells sorted from blood. Documented subset: CD45RO+ cells pooled with CCR7-negative TemRA cells. This sequence originates from a woman aged 25 to 45 in good health.

CDR3 sequence (DNA): TGTGCCAGCTATCGGGGGGGGCACACTGAAGCTTTCTTT. Residues: CASYRGGHTEAFF. The genes are TRBV5-4 and TRBJ1-1; TRBD1 is a possible D gene (6 bases). The CDR3 length is 13 residues. CDR1 and CDR2 from the germline V gene are SGHNT and YYREEE (reference sequence). V was cut by 7 bases and J by 3 bases, with 13 bases left in between.